This TCR beta chain emerged from a study of regulatory T cells in long-lasting Graves disease. Study outcomes and limitations: Preferential use of TRBV28, TRBJ1-2 and TRBJ2-5 was seen in persistent disease.

Documented time point: newly diagnosed GD, antithyroid drugs for less than 3 months. There was RNA extracted from PBMCs, and the TCR library was made from it. Looked up from germline, CDR1 is MNHNS and CDR2 is SASEGT. The CDR3 loop spans 13 amino acids. Trimming pared 6 bases from V and 4 bases from J, leaving 11 bases between. Assembly of TCR beta libraries relied on iRepertoire HTBI primers together with Arm-PCR of CDR3 regions. MiXCR, applied by TCRdb to the multiplex PCR reads, yields one record per CDR3 protein. The sample has approximately 480,000 distinct CDR3 sequences, roughly 16% seen once. Ten or more counts support this clonotype. Its matching antigen is unknown. This sample was shared with a second study, whose subject was T cells in Graves' hyperthyroidism and ophthalmopathy. From that paper: Exclusion of a patient resulted from uncontrolled infection, other autoimmune disease, pregnancy or lactation.

This receptor was obtained from a man between 35 and 55 years old with Graves disease. This sample comprised peripheral blood mononuclear cells (PBMCs), obtained at new diagnosis, from a patient treated with antithyroid drugs. V usage is TRBV6-1 and J usage is TRBJ2-3, with D perhaps TRBD2 (5 bases). The CDR3 DNA is TGTGCCAGCAGAAATACTAGGTCAGATACGCAGTATTTT. Residues: CASRNTRSDTQYF.